This is a list of T cell receptor beta chains from one sample in a study of PD-L1 blockade in urothelial cancer. Repertoires were generated with immunoSEQ multiplex PCR, while TCRdb's copy carries only in-frame clones and drops some. Among 50,000 or so clones listed, roughly 80% were seen once. Sequences were derived from PBMCs, sampled around atezolizumab (anti-PD-L1) treatment. The receptor set was obtained from a man aged 65 to 85 with urothelial cancer. The CDR3 runs from the conserved cysteine through the conserved F or W. A D gene is named only where the DNA matches it firmly. Not every row has a clone size; where given, it reads once, few, many or a size class.

j_gene,v_gene,d_gene,abundance,CDR3nt,CDR3aa
TRBJ2-7,TRBV9,TRBD1,once,TGTGCCAGCAGCGCCTCTTCCAGGGGGCCTCGAACCTACGAGCAGTACTTC,CASSASSRGPRTYEQYF
TRBJ2-3,TRBV4-1,-,-,TGCGCCAGCAGCACTCAACAGGCCGCCTACACAGATACGCAGTATTTT,CASSTQQAAYTDTQYF
TRBJ1-1,TRBV6-6,-,-,TGTGCCAGCATTCCCGGGTTACGGAACACTGAAGCTTTCTTT,CASIPGLRNTEAFF
TRBJ2-7,TRBV2,TRBD1,-,TGTGCCAGCGCGGGACAGGGGCTTTACGAGCAGTACTTC,CASAGQGLYEQYF
TRBJ2-5,TRBV6-5,-,once,TGTGCCAGCAGTTACTCGAATGTTCCTAGTGGCGAGACCCAGTACTTC,CASSYSNVPSGETQYF
TRBJ2-3,TRBV6-1,TRBD1,few,TGTGCCAGCAATCGGGACAGGGCGAGAGATACGCAGTATTTT,CASNRDRARDTQYF
TRBJ2-7,TRBV10-2,TRBD2,-,TGCGCCAGCAGTGAACAAGCGGGAGTTGGGGAGCAGTACTTC,CASSEQAGVGEQYF
TRBJ1-1,TRBV19,TRBD1,-,TGTGCCAGTAACCTCGACAGGGGGCTGGGTACTGAAGCTTTCTTT,CASNLDRGLGTEAFF
TRBJ1-3,TRBV5-1,-,-,TGCGCCAGCAGCCCTGGCGGGGCTGGAAACACCATATATTTT,CASSPGGAGNTIYF
TRBJ1-5,TRBV4-2,-,-,TGTGCCAGCAGCCAAGAGTGGGGGGGGAATCAGCCCCAGCATTTT,CASSQEWGGNQPQHF
TRBJ2-2,TRBV2,-,-,TGTGCCAGCAGTCCCGACAGGAACACCGGGGAGCTGTTTTTT,CASSPDRNTGELFF
TRBJ2-3,TRBV10-3,-,-,TGTGCCATCAGTGTCAGGGCAGATACGCAGTATTTT,CAISVRADTQYF
TRBJ1-2,TRBV11-2,TRBD1,-,TGTGCCAGCAGCACCCCCGGGACAGGGAATGGCTACACCTTC,CASSTPGTGNGYTF
TRBJ1-5,TRBV6-1,TRBD1,-,TGTGCCAGCAGCGCCGGGACAGATAGCAATCAGCCCCAGCATTTT,CASSAGTDSNQPQHF
TRBJ2-3,TRBV7-9,-,-,TGTGCCAGCAGCCCAATGCGGCCGGAAGGTGCAGATACGCAGTATTTT,CASSPMRPEGADTQYF
TRBJ1-1,TRBV28,TRBD1,-,TGTGCCAGCAGTTCTTGGACAGGGGGCTTAGATGAAGCTTTCTTT,CASSSWTGGLDEAFF
TRBJ1-1,TRBV13,-,-,TGTGCCAGCAGCTTAGGGGGGGCAAGAGACACTGAAGCTTTCTTT,CASSLGGARDTEAFF
TRBJ2-7,TRBV2,-,-,TGTGCCAGCAATTTGGCGGCCACCACCTACGAGCAGTACTTC,CASNLAATTYEQYF
TRBJ2-7,TRBV28,-,once,TGTGCCAGCAGTTTGGCTGGTTTCTACGAGCAGTACTTC,CASSLAGFYEQYF
TRBJ2-5,TRBV7-3,-,once,TGTGCCAGCAGCGTAGGGGGATGGGAAGAGACCCAGTACTTC,CASSVGGWEETQYF
TRBJ2-1,TRBV5-4,TRBD2,-,TGTGCCAGCAGTGGACTAGCGGTACGTTACAATGAGCAGTTCTTC,CASSGLAVRYNEQFF
TRBJ1-3,TRBV18,TRBD1,-,TGTGCCAGCTCACCTCGGACAGGATGGGATTCGAGATTCTCTGGAAACACCATATATTTT,CASSPRTGWDSRFSGNTIYF